This TCR beta chain derives from a study of shared T cell receptors in the human thymus. Data came from immunoSEQ multiplex PCR; TCRdb stores just in-frame clones and leaves some out. The sample gives some 700,000 clones, roughly 90% of which show up once; 0.0095% to 0.013% is in the top ten. Germline values: CDR1 MGHDK, CDR2 SYGVNS. This CDR3 contains 11 residues. Another study also made use of these data, one on human thymus T cells. That work states: Corrective heart surgery yielded the resections from which the thymus tissue came. Thymic and blood repertoires appeared to show biased V and J gene usage.

The sample was thymocytes. The chain carries TRBV25-1 and TRBJ1-1; D uncertain. This clonotype was obtained from a boy in the first two years of life with a congenital heart defect. The CDR3 spells CMIGANTEAFF. DNA for the CDR3: TGTATGATAGGAGCGAACACTGAAGCTTTCTTT.